Listed here are 32 T cell receptor beta chains from one sample, sequenced in a study of T-cell memory formation after mild COVID-19. TCRdb reprocessed the 5' RACE reads with MiXCR, giving one entry per CDR3 protein. The repertoire holds a few hundred thousand distinct CDR3 sequences, with around a sixth as singletons. The sequencing input was PBMCs or a T cell subset sorted from them (not recorded which). These receptors came from a man between 18 and 29 years old who had mild COVID-19 (a few samples of this study predate the infection). Cell type and time point are not known.

This clonotype has a handful of counts. V is TRBV4-3 and J is TRBJ1-6; 10 bases match TRBD1. Germline V CDR1 and CDR2: LGHNA, YSLEER. The CDR3 contains 17 residues. Unmatched junction bases numbered 11, after V lost 4 bases and J lost 8 bases. CDR3 DNA sequence: TGCGCCAGCAGCCCAGGGCTCCGGGACAGGGGCCATTCACCCCTCCACTTT. It encodes CASSPGLRDRGHSPLHF.

This clonotype has only a few counts. The chain combines TRBV20-1 with TRBJ2-7; no definite D call. The germline CDR1 and CDR2 sequences are DFQATT and SNEGSKA (reference sequence). This CDR3 region has 10 residues. CDR3 protein: CLYLDYEQYF. CDR3 coding DNA: TGCCTTTACTTGGACTACGAGCAGTACTTC.

This chain joins TRBV24-1 and TRBJ2-1; 13 nucleotides line up with TRBD2. The germline V gene has CDR1 KGHDR and CDR2 SFDVKD. The CDR3 length is 17 residues. With V trimmed by 4 bases and J by 6 bases, 8 bases remained unmatched. As DNA, the CDR3 is TGTGCCACCAGTGACTTAGCAACTAGCGGGGGGGCCAATGAGCAGTTCTTC. The encoded protein is CATSDLATSGGANEQFF.

This clonotype has more than one count but fewer than ten. J is TRBJ2-3 and V is TRBV6-1; D is undetermined. Trimming left V 2 bases short and J 2 bases short, with 8 bases between. There are 14 residues in the CDR3. Germline lookup yields CDR1 MNHNS and CDR2 SASEGT. The CDR3 spells CASSERDPTDTQYF. The CDR3 coding sequence is TGTGCCAGCAGTGAACGCGACCCCACAGATACGCAGTATTTT.

This sequence joins TRBV7-8 and TRBJ2-1; 9 nucleotides align to TRBD2. Losses at the gene ends were 5 bases for V and 3 bases for J; bases not matched to a gene: 14. Germline-derived CDR1 and CDR2 are SGHVS and FQNEAQ. There are 18 residues in the CDR3. The CDR3 DNA reads TGTGCCAGCAGCCGCCGGGTGGCGGGGGGGCGGTTCTACAATGAGCAGTTCTTC. Translating gives CASSRRVAGGRFYNEQFF.

This clonotype was counted only a few times. This chain links TRBV7-9 with TRBJ2-7; D remains unclear. Germline V CDR1 and CDR2: SEHNR, FQNEAQ (reference sequence). V lost 1 base to trimming and J lost 3 bases, with 7 bases between them. This CDR3 has 13 amino acids. The chain's CDR3 is CASSLEGIYEQYV. DNA of the CDR3: TGTGCCAGCAGCTTAGAAGGTATCTACGAGCAGTACGTC.

The chain has TRBV4-1 and TRBJ1-1, with unresolved D. Germline assignment: CDR1 MGHRA and CDR2 YSYEKL. CDR3 size: 16 residues. Trimming removed 4 bases from V and 3 bases from J, with 18 bases in between. In DNA, the CDR3 is TGCGCCAGCAGCCCTAATACGCTGACAAGCCACACTGAAGCTTTCTTT. Protein sequence: CASSPNTLTSHTEAFF.

This clonotype came up a few times. The chain links TRBV18 to TRBJ2-1, with D perhaps matching TRBD1 (5 bases). CDR1 is KGHSH, CDR2 LQKENI, per germline. CDR3 length equals 13 residues. With 0 bases removed from V and 8 bases from J, the gap between germline ends came to 8 bases. Here the CDR3 DNA reads TGTGCCAGCTCACCACCGGGGCAGTATGAGCAGTTCTTC. This sequence encodes CASSPPGQYEQFF.

This clonotype was detected only a few times. This chain joins TRBV7-2 and TRBJ2-3, with TRBD2 identical over 12 bases. This CDR3 is 17 amino acids long. V dropped 5 bases and J dropped 2; count of bases not matched to a gene: 8. The germline V gene has CDR1 SGHTA and CDR2 FQGNSA. DNA for the CDR3: TGTGCCAGCAGCACGAGACTAGCGGGGGAACCCACAGATACGCAGTATTTT. Its translation: CASSTRLAGEPTDTQYF.

This clonotype was detected a few times. The rearrangement uses TRBV11-2 and TRBJ1-6, with D possibly TRBD1 on 5 matching bases. There are 14 residues in the CDR3. The germline CDR1 and CDR2 sequences are SGHAT and FQNNGV. With 0 bases removed from V and 8 bases from J, the gap between germline ends came to 8 bases. As DNA, the CDR3 is TGTGCCAGCAGCTTAGACAGGGATTATTCACCCCTCCACTTT. Translating it yields CASSLDRDYSPLHF.

This clonotype was counted a few times. The rearrangement links TRBV12-3 or TRBV12-4 to TRBJ1-2, with D possibly TRBD1 on 5 matching bases. CDR3 length: 12 amino acids. The V end was cut by 3 bases, the J end by 7 bases, with 9 bases between. The CDR3, as DNA: TGTGCCAGCAGTTTGATGGGGGGTGGCTACACCTTC. It encodes CASSLMGGGYTF.

The chain links TRBV9 to TRBJ2-5; D ambiguous. The CDR3 is 15 residues long. V shed 2 bases and J shed 2 bases, with 13 bases lying between them. From germline, CDR1 is SGDLS and CDR2 YYNGEE. The CDR3 DNA reads TGTGCCAGCAGCGTCACTACGACCCCGCAAGAGACCCAGTACTTC. Protein: CASSVTTTPQETQYF.

This clonotype was seen a handful of times. This chain connects TRBV7-2 to TRBJ2-3; no clear D. CDR1 and CDR2 (germline): SGHTA, FQGNSA. Trimming took 1 base from V and 4 from J, leaving 9 bases between them. The CDR3 spans 14 residues. The CDR3 sequence: CASSLGVHADTQYF. The CDR3 coding sequence is TGTGCCAGCAGCTTAGGGGTGCACGCAGATACGCAGTATTTT.

The chain uses TRBV18 and TRBJ2-1; the match to TRBD2 covers 7 bases. The CDR3 totals 14 residues. V dropped 4 bases and J dropped 2; count of bases not matched to a gene: 2. Per germline, CDR1 KGHSH and CDR2 LQKENI. CDR3 protein: CASSLGRAYNEQFF. The CDR3 DNA sequence: TGTGCCAGCTCACTAGGGAGGGCCTACAATGAGCAGTTCTTC.

This chain joins TRBV3-1 and TRBJ2-1; D is undetermined. The ends were cut back, 0 bases at V and 8 bases at J, with 2 bases in the middle. The CDR3 consists of 11 residues. The germline CDR1 and CDR2 sequences are LGHDT and YNNKEL (reference sequence). In DNA form, the CDR3 reads TGTGCCAGCAGCCAAGATTATGAGCAGTTCTTC. Its protein product is CASSQDYEQFF.

This clonotype was observed a handful of times. The V call is TRBV27, the J call TRBJ2-7; 10 bases map to TRBD1. The CDR3 consists of 14 residues. J was trimmed by 6 bases and V by 1 base; bases with no gene match: 3. The germline V gene has CDR1 MNHEY and CDR2 SMNVEV (reference sequence). The CDR3 DNA is TGTGCCAGCAGTTTATGGACAGGGGGTGGCGAGCAGTACTTC. It yields the protein CASSLWTGGGEQYF.

This clonotype occurred many times. The rearrangement uses TRBV5-1 and TRBJ2-1, with TRBD2 matching over 14 bases. Trimming cost V 4 bases and J 7 bases; bases outside gene matches: 10. This CDR3 comprises 17 residues. The germline V gene has CDR1 SGHRS and CDR2 YFSETQ. In DNA, the CDR3 is TGCGCCAGCAGCACCGGCAGACTAGCGGGGGGGGTAAATGAGCAGTTCTTC. Residues: CASSTGRLAGGVNEQFF.

This clonotype was seen repeatedly, ten times or more. The chain has TRBV7-3 and TRBJ2-1; no reliable D call. This CDR3 is built from 13 residues. V was trimmed by 5 bases and J by 7 bases, leaving 12 bases between them. Germline V lookup: CDR1 SGHTA, CDR2 FQGTGA. CDR3 sequence: CASSKHVLNEQFF. In DNA form, the CDR3 reads TGTGCCAGCAGCAAACACGTCTTAAATGAGCAGTTCTTC.

The chain combines TRBV9 with TRBJ2-3; 14 positions match TRBD2. This CDR3 is 17 amino acids long. Looked up from germline, CDR1 is SGDLS and CDR2 is YYNGEE. The V gene end was trimmed by 3 bases and the J gene end by 5 bases; junction bases not matched to a gene: 8. The CDR3 region is CASSAFGTSGGGDTQYF. The CDR3 DNA reads TGTGCCAGCAGCGCCTTCGGGACTAGCGGGGGAGGAGATACGCAGTATTTT. The entire variable domain, with the rest obtained from reference TRBV9 and TRBJ2-3, is as follows: DSGVTQTPKHLITATGQRVTLRCSPRSGDLSVYWYQQSLDQGLQFLIQYYNGEERAKGNILERFSAQQFPDLHSELNLSSLELGDSALYFCASSAFGTSGGGDTQYFGPGTRLTVL.

The chain joins TRBV4-3 to TRBJ1-4; the D is unclear. Germline V gene data show CDR1 as LGHNA and CDR2 as YSLEER. The V end lost 0 bases, the J end lost 2 bases, and 7 bases lay between the germline ends. The CDR3 contains 15 residues. The CDR3 region is CASSQDGGTNEKLFF. The CDR3 DNA sequence: TGCGCCAGCAGCCAAGATGGAGGGACTAATGAAAAACTGTTTTTT.

This clonotype has just a few counts. V and J are TRBV7-7 and TRBJ2-3, with a tentative D call TRBD2 (6 bases). V lost 5 bases to trimming and J lost 4 bases, with 19 bases between them. The CDR3 runs to 16 residues. Per the germline V gene, CDR1 is SSHAT and CDR2 is FNYEAQ (reference sequence). The CDR3 DNA follows: TGTGCCAGCAGCGATCCAGGCGGGGTTGAGCCAGATACGCAGTATTTT. It yields the protein CASSDPGGVEPDTQYF. Together with reference TRBV7-7 and TRBJ2-3, the CDR3 gives the full variable domain: GAGVSQSPRYKVTKRGQDVTLRCDPISSHATLYWYQQALGQGPEFLTYFNYEAQPDKSGLPSDRFSAERPEGSISTLTIQRTEQRDSAMYRCASSDPGGVEPDTQYFGPGTRLTVL.

This clonotype has ten or more counts. The V gene is TRBV12-3 or TRBV12-4, the J gene TRBJ2-2; D call uncertain. The CDR3 is 13 amino acids. The V gene lost 3 bases and the J gene lost 4 bases, with 6 bases spanning the gap. The CDR3 sequence is CASSLGATGELFF. The CDR3 region has the DNA TGTGCCAGCAGTTTGGGCGCCACCGGGGAGCTGTTTTTT.

The chain employs TRBV6-2 or TRBV6-3 and TRBJ1-1; D remains ambiguous. Germline CDR1 reads MNHEY; CDR2 reads SVGEGT. With 0 bases removed from V and 11 bases from J, the gap between germline ends came to 7 bases. The CDR3 has 11 residues. CDR3 DNA sequence: TGTGCCAGCAGTTACTCGAGAGCCGCTTTCTTT. Its protein is CASSYSRAAFF.

The chain uses TRBV29-1 and TRBJ2-1; D not resolved. The V gene's germline CDR1 is SQVTM and CDR2 ANQGSEA. This CDR3 is built from 10 residues. V was cut by 3 bases and J by 8 bases, with 5 bases left in between. CDR3 DNA sequence: TGCAGCGTTGATCTCGATGAGCAGTTCTTC. Protein sequence: CSVDLDEQFF.

This clonotype has a handful of counts. The genes are TRBV11-2 and TRBJ2-3; D is ambiguous. Germline CDR1 is SGHAT and CDR2 is FQNNGV. This CDR3 contains 16 residues. The V gene lost 5 bases and the J gene lost 4 bases, with 19 bases spanning the gap. CDR3 in DNA: TGTGCCAGCAGCCCGAAGGCGCGATCCACGCCAGATACGCAGTATTTT. Translated: CASSPKARSTPDTQYF.

This clonotype was seen a few times. The CDR3 sequence is CSALDREDQPQHF. The CDR3 region has the DNA TGCAGCGCCCTGGACAGGGAGGATCAGCCCCAGCATTTT. The chain links TRBV29-1 to TRBJ1-5; 8 bases are a match to TRBD1. Losses at the gene ends were 7 bases for V and 5 bases for J; bases not matched to a gene: 7. This CDR3 region has 13 residues. Germline V gene sequence: CDR1 SQVTM, CDR2 ANQGSEA.

A few counts support this clonotype. The V and J genes are TRBV12-3 or TRBV12-4 and TRBJ2-7, with D possibly TRBD1 on 5 matching bases. The CDR3 runs 11 residues. The CDR3: CASSLGRTPSV. As DNA, the CDR3 is TGTGCCAGCAGTTTAGGACGGACACCAAGTGTC.

The V call is TRBV5-1, the J call TRBJ2-2; 8 nucleotides match TRBD1. Trimming cost V 10 bases and J 1 base; bases outside gene matches: 0. This CDR3 comprises 12 residues. Germline V gene lookup returns CDR1 SGHRS and CDR2 YFSETQ. CDR3 DNA: TGCGCCGGACAGGGGAACACCGGGGAGCTGTTTTTT. Translated: CAGQGNTGELFF. The full variable domain, completed using reference TRBV5-1 and TRBJ2-2, is KAGVTQTPRYLIKTRGQQVTLSCSPISGHRSVSWYQQTPGQGLQFLFEYFSETQRNKGNFPGRFSGRQFSNSRSEMNVSTLELGDSALYLCAGQGNTGELFFGEGSRLTVL.

The J gene is TRBJ1-5, the V gene TRBV7-2; D is unclear. The CDR3 spans 15 residues. The germline V gene encodes CDR1 SGHTA and CDR2 FQGNSA. The V end lost 1 base, the J end lost 4 bases, and 11 bases lay between the germline ends. CDR3 sequence reads: CASSLELGENQPQHF. Here the CDR3 DNA reads TGTGCCAGCAGCTTAGAACTGGGAGAAAATCAGCCCCAGCATTTT.

V is TRBV4-1 and J is TRBJ2-7, with D perhaps assigned TRBD1 or TRBD2 (5 bases each). CDR1 and CDR2 from the germline V gene are MGHRA and YSYEKL. This CDR3 comprises 15 residues. Trimming removed 4 bases at V and 2 bases at J, with 15 bases between. DNA for the CDR3: TGCGCCAGCAGCCCGTCACGGGGCGGCACCTACGAGCAGTACTTC. Translating it yields CASSPSRGGTYEQYF.

This clonotype was detected many times. The chain links TRBV3-1 to TRBJ2-1; no clear D. V lost 4 bases, J lost 8 bases, and 15 bases lay in between. Germline loops: CDR1 LGHDT, CDR2 YNNKEL (reference sequence). The CDR3 is made up of 14 amino acids. The CDR3 DNA follows: TGTGCCAGCAGCCTCACCGCAGGTAGATATGAGCAGTTCTTC. The encoded protein is CASSLTAGRYEQFF.

This clonotype turned up a few times. V is TRBV3-1 and J is TRBJ2-1; TRBD2 aligns across 8 bases. Trimming at V came to 7 bases and at J to 7 bases, leaving 18 bases not matched to a gene. CDR3 length: 17 amino acids. Germline CDR1 and CDR2: LGHDT and YNNKEL (reference sequence). Here the CDR3 reads CASTTSAGTRWGNEQFF. The CDR3 nucleotides read TGTGCCAGCACAACAAGCGCCGGGACTAGGTGGGGTAATGAGCAGTTCTTC.